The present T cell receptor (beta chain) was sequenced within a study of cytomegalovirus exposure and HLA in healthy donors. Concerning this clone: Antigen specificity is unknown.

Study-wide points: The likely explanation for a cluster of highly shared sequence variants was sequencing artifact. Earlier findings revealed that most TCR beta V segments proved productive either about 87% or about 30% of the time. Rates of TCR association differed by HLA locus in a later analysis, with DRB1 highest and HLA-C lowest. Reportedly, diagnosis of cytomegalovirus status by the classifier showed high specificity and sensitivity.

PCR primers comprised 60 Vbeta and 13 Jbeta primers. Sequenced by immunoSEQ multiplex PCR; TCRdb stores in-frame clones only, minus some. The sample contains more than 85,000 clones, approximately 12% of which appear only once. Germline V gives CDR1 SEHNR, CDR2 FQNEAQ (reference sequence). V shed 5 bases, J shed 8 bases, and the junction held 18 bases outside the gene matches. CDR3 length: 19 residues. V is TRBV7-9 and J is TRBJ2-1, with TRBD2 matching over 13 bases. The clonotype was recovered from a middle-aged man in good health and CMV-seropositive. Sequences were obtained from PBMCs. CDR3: CASSPWTSGRALTGDEQFF. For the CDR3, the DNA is TGTGCCAGCAGCCCTTGGACTAGCGGGAGAGCCCTCACGGGCGATGAGCAGTTCTTC.